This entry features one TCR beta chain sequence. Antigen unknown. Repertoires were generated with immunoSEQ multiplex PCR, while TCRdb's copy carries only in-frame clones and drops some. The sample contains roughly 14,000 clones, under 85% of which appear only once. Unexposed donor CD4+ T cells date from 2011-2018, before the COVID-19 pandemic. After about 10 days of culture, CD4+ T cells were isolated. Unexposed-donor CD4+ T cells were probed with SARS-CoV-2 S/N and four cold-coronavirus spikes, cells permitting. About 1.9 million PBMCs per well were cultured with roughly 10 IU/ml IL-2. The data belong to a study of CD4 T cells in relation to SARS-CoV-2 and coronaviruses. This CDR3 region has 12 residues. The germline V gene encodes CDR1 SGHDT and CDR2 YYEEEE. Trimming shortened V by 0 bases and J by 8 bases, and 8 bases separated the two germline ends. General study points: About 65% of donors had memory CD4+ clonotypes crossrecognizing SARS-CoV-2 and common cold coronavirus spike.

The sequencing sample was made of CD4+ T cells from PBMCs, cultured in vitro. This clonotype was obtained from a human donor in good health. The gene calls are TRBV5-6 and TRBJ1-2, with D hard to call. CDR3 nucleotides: TGTGCCAGCAGCTTGGGAGAGGAAGGCTACACCTTC. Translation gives CASSLGEEGYTF.